This TCR beta chain was identified in a study of OX40 agonist ivuxolimab in advanced cancers. Regarding the study as a whole: Dosing at 0.1 to 3.0 mg/kg was accompanied by clonal expansion of CD4+ and CD8+ blood T cells by week 6.

V lost 8 bases, J lost 1 base, and 15 bases lay in between. Germline V gives CDR1 LGHNA, CDR2 YNFKEQ. The CDR3 has 15 amino acids. This clone has a handful of counts. Its cognate antigen is unknown. Assay used: immunoSEQ multiplex PCR; TCRdb lists only in-frame clones, some missing. The repertoire includes about 95,000 clones, approximately 85% of them detected once, and 3.5% to 4% sits in the top ten. The genes are TRBV4-2 and TRBJ1-5; D not certain. Sequences were derived from CD4+ or CD8+ T cells sorted from blood, sampled in a trial of the OX40 agonist ivuxolimab. The TCR originated in an adult with an advanced solid tumor such as melanoma, head and neck, liver or kidney cancer. CDR3 bases: TGTGCCAGCCGGCCCGGCGGCAGCAGCAATCAGCCCCAGCATTTT. Protein: CASRPGGSSNQPQHF.